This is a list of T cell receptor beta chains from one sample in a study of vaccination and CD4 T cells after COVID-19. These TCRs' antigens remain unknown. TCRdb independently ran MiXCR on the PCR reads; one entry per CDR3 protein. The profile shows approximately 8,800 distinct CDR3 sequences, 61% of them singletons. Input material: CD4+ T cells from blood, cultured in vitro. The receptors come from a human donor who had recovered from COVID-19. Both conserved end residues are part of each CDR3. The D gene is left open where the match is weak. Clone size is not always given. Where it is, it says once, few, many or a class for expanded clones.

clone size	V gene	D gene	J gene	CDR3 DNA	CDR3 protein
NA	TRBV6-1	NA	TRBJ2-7	TGTGCCAGCAGTCAGACCCAGGGTTACGAGCAGTACTTC	CASSQTQGYEQYF
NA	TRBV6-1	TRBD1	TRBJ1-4	TGTGCCAGCAGAGGGACACAGGGGCGGACCGAAAAACTGTTTTTT	CASRGTQGRTEKLFF
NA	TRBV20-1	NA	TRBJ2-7	TGCAGTGCTGTACAGGGCTACGAGCAGTACTTC	CSAVQGYEQYF
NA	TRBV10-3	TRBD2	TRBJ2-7	TGTGCCATCAGTGACTCCGGACTAGCGGGGGGGGCCTACGAGCAGTACTTC	CAISDSGLAGGAYEQYF
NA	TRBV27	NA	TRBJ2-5	TGTGCCAGCAGTTCAGCTGGGGTTAAGACCCAGTACTTC	CASSSAGVKTQYF
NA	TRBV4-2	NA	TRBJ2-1	TGTGCCAGCAGCCAAGATCGAGGTAGCGTGAGTGAGCAGTTCTTC	CASSQDRGSVSEQFF
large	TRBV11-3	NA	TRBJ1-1	TGTGCCAGCAGCTTAGTCTCATCCCAGGCCCGAGTCTTCTTT	CASSLVSSQARVFF
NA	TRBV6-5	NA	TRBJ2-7	TGTGCCAGCAGTTACTCTACACCCTCTTCCTACGAGCAGTACTTC	CASSYSTPSSYEQYF
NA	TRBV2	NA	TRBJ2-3	TGTGCCAGCAGTGAAGCGGAGGCAGATACGCAGTATTTT	CASSEAEADTQYF
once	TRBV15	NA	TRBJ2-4	TGTGCCACCAGCAAACCGGGCTGGGACATTCAGTACTTC	CATSKPGWDIQYF
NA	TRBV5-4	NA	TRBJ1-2	TGTGCCAGCAGCTCCGGGGGGTCTGGCTACACCTTC	CASSSGGSGYTF